This T cell receptor beta chain was recovered during a study of monozygotic twins with inflammatory bowel disease. Study-level points and caveats: A single strong clonotype or signal linked to IBD was not supported. A distinction between different T cell subtypes was not possible. With inverse Simpson as the measure, TCRbeta diversity was lower in IBD patients than in healthy co-twins.

The CDR3 consists of 15 residues. From germline, CDR1 is DFQATT and CDR2 SNEGSKA (reference sequence). Template-switch reactions added UMIs with a 6-nucleotide sample barcode. Each CDR3 protein gets one entry in TCRdb, which reprocessed the 5' RACE reads and gives no DNA. The repertoire table contains around 380,000 distinct CDR3 sequences. As for this clonotype: What it binds is unknown.

This chain joins TRBV20-1 and TRBJ1-5. What was sequenced was blood. This TCR was sampled from a human donor with ulcerative colitis or Crohn's disease, or a healthy co-twin of an affected twin (not recorded which). CDR3 protein: CSAREAGHSNQPQHF.